This TCR beta chain was sequenced during a study of cytomegalovirus exposure and HLA in healthy donors (dated by TCRdb to 2016 to 2017). For context, the study as a whole: In an earlier analysis of 550 to 750 of the donors, around 300 Gb of sequence data and about 110 million unique TCR beta sequences from roughly 190 million T cells were reported. All discovery cohort repertoires had been generated using a single sequencing platform. The study combined high-throughput TCR immunosequencing, statistical association of individual TCRs with disease status, and machine learning to predict cytomegalovirus infection status. Donor age, sex, ethnicity and CMV serostatus were collected together with the repertoire data. In an earlier analysis of 500 to 650 of the donors, high-throughput TCR beta sequencing was used to judge whether each TCR beta V gene segment behaved as functional or pseudogenic. An early release that covered roughly 600 HLA-typed donors contained approximately 300 gigabases of sequencing data and 70 million to 100 million unique TCR sequences. A separate validation cohort of 90 to 150 different subjects was used in addition to the 666-subject first cohort. In a later genetic analysis, genome-wide SNP genotypes for 398 of the 666 donors were used, and that subset was treated as a discovery cohort. To study patterns of TCR occurrence, a later analysis re-analyzed previously published TCR beta repertoires from several hundred donors and added high-resolution HLA genotyping. The study was designed to test whether signatures of past pathogen exposure could be identified by cataloging public T cell receptors. HLA typing covered class I and class II loci at four-digit resolution. The genetic ancestry cluster associated with self-reported Caucasian donors included about four fifths of the roughly 400 genotyped donors. The number of typed donors differed by locus: about 620-640 for A, B, C, DRB1 and DQB1; roughly 510 for DQA1; around 610 for DPA1; and 400 to 480 for DPB1. Among around 400 genotyped donors of the cohort, an average of around 220,000 unique TCR beta nucleotide sequences was sequenced per donor, of which about 19% were non-productive. The later analysis used no new phenotypic data to find candidate immune exposures, relying instead on TCR beta sequences and their occurrence across donors. Using immunosequencing, the study profiled T cell repertoires from fewer than 850 subjects and related those repertoires to cytomegalovirus serostatus. Five DR-DQ haplotypes were treated as single units for association and clustering because of strong linkage in the cohort. Beyond this particular receptor, the publication reports: The authors suggested that the approach could potentially be extended to other disease states and immunological phenotypes. At a false discovery rate of 0.05, a later analysis linked some 18,000 TCR beta sequences to specific HLA alleles. The classifier was reported to diagnose cytomegalovirus status with high specificity and sensitivity in both the original and validation cohorts. Assigning TCR associations to individual alleles was difficult when HLA alleles, especially DR and DQ, strongly co-occurred. The sequencing pipeline was judged likely to have produced a cluster of highly shared sequence variants as a technical artifact. Linkage disequilibrium might explain the correlated functional status among segregating V segments, but an unknown experimental factor could not be excluded. Because counts were too low, 15 or so rarely observed V segments, including chromosome 9 orphons, were excluded from the earlier analysis of several hundred of the donors. A further reported finding was that TCR beta sequences accurately predicted the HLA-A and HLA-B alleles for most subjects in the first cohort. Most CMV-associated TCR beta chains appeared to be HLA-restricted in a later analysis, and the HLA associations seemed to be driven largely by CMV exposure. HLA typing was unavailable for some donors at each locus, so association tests used only the typed subset. In a later analysis, several top co-occurrence clusters were reported to appear linked to parvovirus B19, influenza, CMV and Epstein-Barr virus. Some IMGT-functional V segments, including TRBV6-2 and TRBV6-3, could not be told apart with the 87-base-pair reads, so those segments were excluded. V-gene and J-gene trimming of TCR beta chains was associated with a missense DCLRE1C variant in a later genetic analysis, and the association was replicated in an independent cohort. For the cohort, immune exposure information was limited to CMV serostatus. According to a later analysis, TCR association rates differed among HLA loci, with DRB1 alleles showing the most associated TCRs and HLA-C alleles showing the fewest. Most TCR sequences were observed very rarely across donors, whereas some public TCRs were present in many individuals. In an earlier analysis of about 600 of the donors, most TCR beta V segments appeared in productive rearrangements about 87% or about 30% of the time, broadly matching IMGT annotations. A later analysis found that HLA-associated TCR beta chains were more clonally expanded and had lower generation probabilities than equally common non-associated chains. According to a later genetic analysis, donors in an Asian-associated ancestry cluster had fewer N-insertions in productive TCRs than the roughly 700-donor mean. A few of the identified cytomegalovirus-associated TCR beta chains were confirmed in vitro to be specific for cytomegalovirus antigens. The study gave a list of 150 to 200 TCR beta chains associated with cytomegalovirus. Presence/absence analyses assumed roughly uniform sequencing depth across donors, an assumption that may not hold. The cohort was sequenced for TCR beta chains only, and without alpha or paired-chain data the features that could be detected were limited.

Taken from the germline V gene, the CDR1 and CDR2 loops are MDHEN and SYDVKM. V lost 7 bases and J lost 0 bases, and the count of bases not matched to a germline gene is 10. The CDR3, cysteine through phenylalanine, is 17 amino acids long. Only CDR3 DNA remains: 51 bases, in frame from the first base. The library was made by the immunoSEQ multiplex PCR assay. For the multiplex PCR, a mixture combining 60 forward primers for TCR Vbeta segments and 13 reverse primers for TCR Jbeta segments was used. Amplification of the CDR3 region of rearranged TCR beta genes was performed with a multiplex PCR assay on genomic DNA. The Illumina HiSeq System was used to sequence the amplified TCR beta libraries as 87-base-pair reads. The study's own analysis went as follows. Across the 500 to 750 repertoires, a later analysis counted tens of millions of unique TCR beta chains, approximately 12 million of which were shared by at least two donors. Raw reads were error-corrected and collapsed into unique sequences with a nearest-neighbor algorithm that merged closely related sequences to remove PCR and sequencing errors. Alignment of CDR3 sequences to IMGT reference sequences was used to assign V, D and J gene segments. For a sequence to be retained, at least a six-nucleotide match to both a V gene segment and a J gene segment was required. A rearrangement counted as productive if the CDR3 had no stop codons and remained in frame with V and J, and every other rearrangement counted as non-productive. CDR3 was defined according to IMGT convention as the region running from the second conserved V-encoded cysteine to the conserved J-encoded phenylalanine. The earlier analysis of about 640 of the donors excluded any sequence lacking an unambiguous match to a single V gene segment. In an earlier analysis of approximately 550 of the donors, V segments were called functional above 56.7% productive rearrangements and were called segregating when the between-donor standard deviation exceeded 5%. A statistical classification framework was built to diagnose cytomegalovirus status from the catalog of TCR beta chain sequences. A later analysis assigned V and J genes by comparing TCR nucleotide sequences with IMGT/GENE-DB human TR gene sequences. In a later analysis, CDR3 sequences and most-parsimonious VDJ recombination scenarios were assigned using the TCRdist pipeline. In a later analysis, every TCR beta chain was defined by the combination of its CDR3 amino acid sequence and its V-gene family, and reads without a unique V-gene family were dropped. In a later analysis, 550 to 650 highly shared, low-generation-probability nucleotide sequences were removed to address suspected cross-contamination and a sequencing artifact. A later analysis calculated a clonal expansion index for each public chain from normalized within-repertoire ranks of inferred template counts. In a later analysis, generation probabilities were computed using a VDJ recombination model fitted to out-of-frame rearrangements, and the results were checked against IGoR. In a later analysis, TCR-TCR, TCR-HLA and TCR-CMV co-occurrence was scored with hypergeometric tests, and a repertoire-size bias correction was applied to TCR pairs. In a later analysis, false discovery rates were estimated by permuting HLA or CMV assignments 20 times. In a later analysis, co-occurring TCRs were grouped with DBSCAN, and TCRdist sequence similarity was added when clustering was performed within HLA-allele-positive subsets. Repertoires with fewer than 30,000 or more than 120,000 public chains, plus five repertoires with anomalous nucleotide sharing, were excluded from co-occurrence clustering. TCRdb carries this immuneACCESS record with in-frame sequences only. Its versions omit some clonotypes, under half of them owing to an unresolved V gene in the studies checked, with the rest unexplained. V and J calls and clone size come straight from that table; D and trimming were deduced from the DNA. This sample lists approximately 110,000 clones; about 74% were detected once. 3.5% to 5% of the sample is in the top ten clones.

The cohort consisted of some 670 healthy bone marrow donors. All cohort members were sampled while nominally healthy, although unrecorded immune exposures were likely present. The donor was CMV seropositive and belonged to the group of 250 to 300 seropositive cohort members. A peripheral blood sample was provided by each donor, and peripheral blood mononuclear cells were used for TCR beta sequencing. The Qiagen DNeasy Blood Extraction Kit was used to extract genomic DNA from the blood cell samples. Regarding this clone: It lacks a known antigen. Per-base qualities were not stored, and no clone one base away is much larger.

Sequenced material: PBMCs. Recombination joined TRBV28 with TRBJ1-5; 9 junctional bases match TRBD1. This TCR was sampled from a woman aged 45-65 years in good health and CMV-seropositive. The CDR3 loop reads CASNPGQGHYSNQPQHF. The DNA sequence is given as TGTGCCAGCAATCCGGGACAGGGACATTATAGCAATCAGCCCCAGCATTTT.